This entry is about one T cell receptor (beta chain). This study enrolled people aged roughly 18 to 89 from around 25 US geographic areas. Participant reports of clinical history set cohort assignment. What the recovered Cohort 3 donors had was two negative PCRs, clearance, or symptom resolution. TCRdb's table, derived via immunoSEQ multiplex PCR, lists solely in-frame clones and lacks some. The profile shows approximately 180,000 clones, around 73% of them singletons. This CDR3 is 15 amino acids long. Germline values: CDR1 MDHEN, CDR2 SYDVKM. Trimming took 5 bases from V and 5 from J; bases not matched to a gene: 10. The sample is drawn from a study of blood T cell repertoires in COVID-19.

The specimen sequenced was PBMCs or T cells enriched from blood (not recorded which). This chain connects TRBV28 to TRBJ2-3; 7 bases are shared with TRBD2. The sequence derives from a woman between 45 and 60 years old who had recovered from COVID-19. The CDR3 protein is CASSLPLGEGDTQYF. In nucleotides, the CDR3 is TGTGCCAGCAGTCTCCCCTTAGGGGAGGGAGATACGCAGTATTTT.